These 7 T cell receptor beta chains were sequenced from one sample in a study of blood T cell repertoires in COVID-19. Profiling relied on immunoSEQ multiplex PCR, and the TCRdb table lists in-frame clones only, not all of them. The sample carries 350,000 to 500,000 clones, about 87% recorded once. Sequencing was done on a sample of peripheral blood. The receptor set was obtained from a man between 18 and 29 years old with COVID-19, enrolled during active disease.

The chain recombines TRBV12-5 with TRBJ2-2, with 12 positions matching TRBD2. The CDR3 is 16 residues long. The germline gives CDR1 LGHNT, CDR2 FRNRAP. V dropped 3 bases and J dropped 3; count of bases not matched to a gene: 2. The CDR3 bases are TGTGCTAGTGGTTTACTAGCGGGGGGCTACACCGGGGAGCTGTTTTTT. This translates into CASGLLAGGYTGELFF.

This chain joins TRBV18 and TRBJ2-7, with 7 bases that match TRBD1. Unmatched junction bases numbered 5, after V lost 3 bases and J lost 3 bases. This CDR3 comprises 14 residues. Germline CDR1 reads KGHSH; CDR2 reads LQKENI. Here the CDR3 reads CASSPGDSYYEQYF. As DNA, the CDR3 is TGTGCCAGCTCACCGGGGGACAGTTACTACGAGCAGTACTTC.

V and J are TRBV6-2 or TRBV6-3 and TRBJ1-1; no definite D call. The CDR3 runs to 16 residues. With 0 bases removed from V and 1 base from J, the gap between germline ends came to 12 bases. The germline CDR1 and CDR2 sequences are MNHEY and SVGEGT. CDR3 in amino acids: CASSYSIKPRNTEAFF. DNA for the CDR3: TGTGCCAGCAGTTACTCGATTAAGCCGAGGAACACTGAAGCTTTCTTT.

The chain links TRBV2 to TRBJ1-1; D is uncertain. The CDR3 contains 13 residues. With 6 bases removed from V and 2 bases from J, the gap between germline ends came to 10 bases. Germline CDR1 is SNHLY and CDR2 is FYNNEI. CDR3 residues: CASSDPGNTEAFF. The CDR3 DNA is TGTGCCAGCAGCGACCCAGGTAACACTGAAGCTTTCTTT. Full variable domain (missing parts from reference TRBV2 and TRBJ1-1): EPEVTQTPSHQVTQMGQEVILRCVPISNHLYFYWYRQILGQKVEFLVSFYNNEISEKSEIFDDQFSVERPDGSNFTLKIRSTKLEDSAMYFCASSDPGNTEAFFGQGTRLTVV.

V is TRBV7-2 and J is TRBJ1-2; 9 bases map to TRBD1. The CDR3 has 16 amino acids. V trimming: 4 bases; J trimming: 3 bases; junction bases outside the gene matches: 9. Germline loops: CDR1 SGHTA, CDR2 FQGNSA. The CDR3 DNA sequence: TGTGCCAGCAGCTCGAGACAGGGGGTTCGGCACTATGGCTACACCTTC. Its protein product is CASSSRQGVRHYGYTF.

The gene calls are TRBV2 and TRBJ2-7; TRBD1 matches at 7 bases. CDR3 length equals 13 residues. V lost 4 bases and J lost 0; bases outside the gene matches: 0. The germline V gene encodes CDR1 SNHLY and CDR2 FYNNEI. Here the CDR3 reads CASSGDSSYEQYF. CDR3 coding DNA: TGTGCCAGCAGTGGGGACAGCTCCTACGAGCAGTACTTC.

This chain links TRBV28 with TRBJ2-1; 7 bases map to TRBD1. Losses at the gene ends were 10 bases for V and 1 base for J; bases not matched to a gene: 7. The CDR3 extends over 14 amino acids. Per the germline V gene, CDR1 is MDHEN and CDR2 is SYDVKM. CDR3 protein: CATRDRASYNEQFF. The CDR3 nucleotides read TGTGCCACCAGAGACAGGGCTTCCTACAATGAGCAGTTCTTC.